The T cell receptor (beta chain) under discussion was sequenced for a study of T cell responses to AZD1222 COVID-19 vaccine. Method: immunoSEQ multiplex PCR; TCRdb's copy keeps in-frame clones and lacks some. Of about 170,000 clones in the sample, roughly 89% were seen once. Note on this clone: No antigen is known for it.

Findings of the study overall: Unmutated variant regions are reportedly targeted by nearly half of spike-specific TCRs. Vaccine-related CD4 TCRs covered spike, predominating at 160-218 and 743-854.

V gave up 2 bases and J gave up 9 bases; unmatched junction bases: 10. Germline lookup yields CDR1 LGHDT and CDR2 YNNKEL (reference sequence). The CDR3 consists of 16 residues. The receptor was isolated from an adult in good health. V usage is TRBV3-1 (or the pseudogene TRBV3-2) and J usage is TRBJ1-6, with TRBD1 identical over 7 bases. Sample: peripheral blood, taken on day 0 of AZD1222 vaccination. As DNA, the CDR3 is TGTGCCAGCAGCCAATCCGGACAGGCACTAAGTTCACCCCTCCACTTT. Residues: CASSQSGQALSSPLHF.